This passage covers 2 T cell receptor beta chains from one sample sequenced in a study of CD8 T cells in Susac syndrome. The authors reverse transcribed about 0.45 to 1 ug RNA with random hexamers. TCRdb re-called the immunoSEQ multiplex PCR reads through MiXCR, storing one row per CDR3 protein. The top ten clones hold roughly 0.12% of a sample with some 130,000 distinct CDR3 sequences, 90% to 95% of them seen once. The sequencing input was CD4+ T cells from PBMCs. Receptors were obtained from a human donor in good health.

V is TRBV6-2 or TRBV6-3 and J is TRBJ2-7; the match to TRBD2 covers 8 bases. The CDR3 extends over 16 amino acids. V was pared by 4 bases and J by 0 bases, with 8 bases of the junction left unmatched. Germline V gene data show CDR1 as MNHEY and CDR2 as SVGEGT. For the CDR3, the DNA is TGTGCCAGCAGTTCCCGCGGAGCGGGAGCCTCCTACGAGCAGTACTTC. This sequence encodes CASSSRGAGASYEQYF.

The sample holds a few counts of this clonotype. The chain is built from TRBV12-3 or TRBV12-4 and TRBJ2-5; D might be TRBD1 (6 bases). V lost 3 bases, J lost 5 bases, and 10 bases lay in between. The CDR3 is 13 amino acids. CDR3 amino acids: CASSFRGGETQYF. For the CDR3, the DNA is TGTGCCAGCAGTTTCAGGGGCGGGGAGACCCAGTACTTC.